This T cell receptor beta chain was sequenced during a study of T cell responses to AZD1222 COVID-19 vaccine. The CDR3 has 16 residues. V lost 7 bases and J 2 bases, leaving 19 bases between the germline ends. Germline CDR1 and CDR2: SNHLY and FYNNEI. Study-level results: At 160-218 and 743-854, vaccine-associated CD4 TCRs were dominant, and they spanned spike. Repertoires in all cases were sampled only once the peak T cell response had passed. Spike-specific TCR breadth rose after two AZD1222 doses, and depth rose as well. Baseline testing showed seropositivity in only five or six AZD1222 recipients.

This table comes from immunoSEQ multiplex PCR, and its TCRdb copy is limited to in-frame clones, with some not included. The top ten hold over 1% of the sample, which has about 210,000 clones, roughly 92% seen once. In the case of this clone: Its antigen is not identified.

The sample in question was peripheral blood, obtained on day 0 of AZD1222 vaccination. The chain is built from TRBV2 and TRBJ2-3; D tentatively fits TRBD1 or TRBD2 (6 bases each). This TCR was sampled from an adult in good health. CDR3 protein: CASISPGALTTDTQYF. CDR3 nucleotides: TGTGCCAGCATTTCTCCGGGGGCGCTTACCACAGATACGCAGTATTTT.